These 12 T cell receptor beta chains share one sample of origin, sequenced in a study of blood T cell repertoires in COVID-19. Libraries were prepared by immunoSEQ multiplex PCR; TCRdb keeps only in-frame clonotypes and omits some of them. Here the sample spans around 270,000 clones, around 88% being singletons. The sample was peripheral blood. The receptors were gathered from a man aged 40-49 years with acute or convalescent COVID-19.

The V and J genes are TRBV9 and TRBJ1-3, with D hard to call. The V gene's germline CDR1 is SGDLS and CDR2 YYNGEE. Trimming took 0 bases from V and 0 from J, leaving 10 bases between them. The CDR3 length is 16 residues. The CDR3 DNA reads TGTGCCAGCAGCGTAGACGAGGCCCGCTCTGGAAACACCATATATTTT. Encoded protein: CASSVDEARSGNTIYF.

The rearrangement joins TRBV5-5 to TRBJ2-7, with 9 nucleotides matching TRBD1. Germline V lookup: CDR1 SGHKS, CDR2 YYEKEE (reference sequence). The CDR3 is 16 amino acids. V trimming: 3 bases; J trimming: 7 bases; junction bases outside the gene matches: 14. The CDR3 region is CASSSGAGQGLGEQYF. The CDR3 nucleotides read TGTGCCAGCAGCTCCGGGGCGGGACAGGGCCTGGGGGAGCAGTACTTC.

V usage is TRBV5-6 and J usage is TRBJ1-2, with 10 bases aligning to TRBD1. Losses at the gene ends were 1 base for V and 2 bases for J; bases not matched to a gene: 2. The CDR3 extends over 15 amino acids. Germline V gene sequence: CDR1 SGHDT, CDR2 YYEEEE. CDR3 protein: CASSLLGQGNYGYTF. In nucleotides, the CDR3 is TGTGCCAGCAGCTTGTTGGGACAGGGGAACTATGGCTACACCTTC.

The rearrangement uses TRBV3-1 (or the pseudogene TRBV3-2) and TRBJ1-1; a weak D match, TRBD1 (6 bases). The CDR3 is 15 residues long. V was cut by 4 bases and J by 2 bases, with 14 bases left in between. CDR1 and CDR2 (germline): LGHDT, YNNKEL (reference sequence). CDR3 protein: CASSRGRGANTEAFF. The CDR3 DNA follows: TGTGCCAGCAGCCGTGGCAGGGGCGCAAACACTGAAGCTTTCTTT.

The V gene is TRBV5-1, the J gene TRBJ1-1; TRBD1 matches at 8 bases. Germline CDR1 and CDR2: SGHRS and YFSETQ. The length of the CDR3 is 14 residues. V dropped 4 bases and J dropped 1; count of bases not matched to a gene: 3. CDR3 coding DNA: TGCGCCAGCAGCCGGACAGGGCCGAACACTGAAGCTTTCTTT. Its protein product is CASSRTGPNTEAFF. The full variable domain, with the rest looked up from reference TRBV5-1 and TRBJ1-1, is KAGVTQTPRYLIKTRGQQVTLSCSPISGHRSVSWYQQTPGQGLQFLFEYFSETQRNKGNFPGRFSGRQFSNSRSEMNVSTLELGDSALYLCASSRTGPNTEAFFGQGTRLTVV.

The chain carries TRBV7-2 and TRBJ2-2; 8 bases line up with TRBD2. The V gene end was trimmed by 3 bases and the J gene end by 5 bases; junction bases not matched to a gene: 5. This CDR3 spans 15 amino acids. Germline CDR1 SGHTA, CDR2 FQGNSA. CDR3 bases: TGTGCCAGCAGCTTTCGCGGGGGGACGACCGGGGAGCTGTTTTTT. Residues: CASSFRGGTTGELFF. The full variable domain, in which reference TRBV7-2 and TRBJ2-2 provide the parts outside the CDR3, is GAGVSQSPSNKVTEKGKDVELRCDPISGHTALYWYRQSLGQGLEFLIYFQGNSAPDKSGLPSDRFSAERTGGSVSTLTIQRTQQEDSAVYLCASSFRGGTTGELFFGEGSRLTVL.

The CDR3 region is CASSLGGLRTYNEQFF. The CDR3 DNA sequence: TGTGCCAGCAGCTTGGGGGGACTCCGGACCTACAATGAGCAGTTCTTC. The chain couples TRBV5-6 to TRBJ2-1; weak D call: TRBD2 (6 bases). This CDR3 is built from 16 residues. CDR1 is SGHDT, CDR2 YYEEEE, per germline. Trimming pared 0 bases from V and 2 bases from J, leaving 12 bases between.

The rearrangement uses TRBV19 and TRBJ1-1, with D perhaps TRBD1 (6 bases). The V gene lost 1 base and the J gene lost 0 bases, with 12 bases spanning the gap. CDR1 is LNHDA, CDR2 SQIVND, per germline (reference sequence). The CDR3 loop spans 16 amino acids. DNA for the CDR3: TGTGCCAGTAGTATAGGGGGACACACGATGAACACTGAAGCTTTCTTT. Its protein is CASSIGGHTMNTEAFF.

This chain connects TRBV5-1 to TRBJ2-3; 10 nucleotides agree with TRBD2. Germline V lookup: CDR1 SGHRS, CDR2 YFSETQ. The CDR3 contains 16 residues. V gave up 4 bases and J gave up 5 bases; unmatched junction bases: 10. Written as DNA, the CDR3 is TGCGCCAGCAGCCAACTGGGACTAGCGTATGGAGATACGCAGTATTTT. Translating gives CASSQLGLAYGDTQYF.

The genes are TRBV6-1 and TRBJ2-1; 11 nucleotides line up with TRBD2. The CDR3 covers 12 residues. CDR1 and CDR2 (germline): MNHNS, SASEGT. With V trimmed by 3 bases and J by 15 bases, 4 bases remained unmatched. In DNA form, the CDR3 reads TGTGCCAGCAGTGATTGGACTAGCGGGTGGTTCTTC. The encoded protein is CASSDWTSGWFF.

CDR3 coding DNA: TGTGCCAGCAGCTCCCGACAGGGAGCCCAGCCCCAGCATTTT. Its translation is CASSSRQGAQPQHF. The chain couples TRBV7-2 to TRBJ1-5; 7 bases match TRBD1. CDR1 and CDR2 from the germline V gene are SGHTA and FQGNSA. CDR3 size: 14 residues. V was clipped by 4 bases and J by 7 bases; unmatched bases: 7.

The chain is built from TRBV6-5 and TRBJ1-2, with TRBD1 as a possible D gene (6 bases). The length of the CDR3 is 14 residues. Trimming shortened V by 5 bases and J by 5 bases, and 15 bases separated the two germline ends. In germline, CDR1 is MNHEY, CDR2 SVGAGI. The CDR3 nucleotides read TGTGCCAGCAGTCCATCCCCGACAGGTTATGGCTACACCTTC. Translated: CASSPSPTGYGYTF.